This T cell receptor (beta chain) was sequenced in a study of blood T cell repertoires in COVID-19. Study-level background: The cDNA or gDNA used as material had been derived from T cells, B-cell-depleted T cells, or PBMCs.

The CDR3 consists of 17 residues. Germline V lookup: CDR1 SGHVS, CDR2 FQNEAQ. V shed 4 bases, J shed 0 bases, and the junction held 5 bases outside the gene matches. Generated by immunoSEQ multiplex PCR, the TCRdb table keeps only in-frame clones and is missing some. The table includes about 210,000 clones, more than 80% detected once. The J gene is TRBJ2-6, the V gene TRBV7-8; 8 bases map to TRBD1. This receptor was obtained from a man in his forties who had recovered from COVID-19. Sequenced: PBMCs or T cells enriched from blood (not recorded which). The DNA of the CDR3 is TGTGCCAGCAGCTATCGGACAGGGCTCTCTGGGGCCAACGTCCTGACTTTC. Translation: CASSYRTGLSGANVLTF.